Here is one T cell receptor beta chain with its context. The sample is drawn from a study of control samples from healthy donors and cancer patients. Trimming took 10 bases from V and 2 from J, leaving 20 bases between them. This CDR3 has 15 residues. Germline lookup yields CDR1 LNHDA and CDR2 SQIVND (reference sequence). The assay was immunoSEQ multiplex PCR, and TCRdb's table has in-frame clones only and misses some. The table includes fewer than 90,000 clones, approximately 90% detected once. This sequence joins TRBV19 and TRBJ1-1; D is uncertain. The specimen sequenced was PBMCs. The sequence was collected from a woman in her fifties or sixties with head and neck cancer. This chain's CDR3 is CATKVLAGSNTEAFF. CDR3 in DNA: TGTGCCACCAAAGTTCTCGCGGGATCAAACACTGAAGCTTTCTTT.